Shown below are 8 T cell receptor beta chains from a single sample sequenced in a study of T cell responses to AZD1222 COVID-19 vaccine. Profiled with immunoSEQ multiplex PCR; TCRdb holds only in-frame clones, not every one. The sample records some 130,000 clones, approximately 84% being singletons. Source: peripheral blood, taken on day 0 of AZD1222 vaccination. The source is an adult in good health.

The rearrangement uses TRBV5-6 and TRBJ1-6; D is undetermined. This CDR3 is 14 amino acids long. CDR1 and CDR2 (germline): SGHDT, YYEEEE. The V gene lost 1 base and the J gene lost 4 bases, with 6 bases spanning the gap. The CDR3 nucleotides read TGTGCCAGCAGCTTGAAGGGTTATAATTCACCCCTCCACTTT. Translated: CASSLKGYNSPLHF.

Only a few counts were recorded for this clone. This chain connects TRBV19 to TRBJ2-7; 11 bases align to TRBD2. Germline-derived CDR1 and CDR2 are LNHDA and SQIVND (reference sequence). The J segment lost 2 bases and the V segment lost 5 bases, leaving 5 bases of the junction unmatched. This CDR3 comprises 15 residues. This chain's CDR3 is CASSPTSGITYEQYF. In nucleotides, the CDR3 is TGTGCCAGTAGTCCGACTAGCGGGATCACCTACGAGCAGTACTTC. Looking up the rest from reference TRBV19 and TRBJ2-7 gives the full variable domain: DGGITQSPKYLFRKEGQNVTLSCEQNLNHDAMYWYRQDPGQGLRLIYYSQIVNDFQKGDIAEGYSVSREKKESFPLTVTSAQKNPTAFYLCASSPTSGITYEQYFGPGTRLTVT.

The V and J genes are TRBV19 and TRBJ1-4; the D is unclear. The CDR3 has 13 amino acids. With 7 bases removed from V and 7 bases from J, the gap between germline ends came to 13 bases. Germline V gene data show CDR1 as LNHDA and CDR2 as SQIVND (reference sequence). CDR3 in DNA: TGTGCCAGTATAAGCCGTCTGGGTGAAAAACTGTTTTTT. It translates to CASISRLGEKLFF.

This clone is a singleton in its sample. This chain uses TRBV28 with TRBJ1-3; D unclear. V dropped 4 bases and J dropped 6 bases, with 7 bases sitting between them. The germline V gene has CDR1 MDHEN and CDR2 SYDVKM. This CDR3 is built from 12 residues. CDR3: CASSYKSNTIYF. The CDR3 region has the DNA TGTGCCAGCAGTTACAAGTCAAACACCATATATTTT.

The chain carries TRBV5-1 and TRBJ2-7, with 7 nucleotides matching TRBD2. Germline V CDR1 and CDR2: SGHRS, YFSETQ. The length of the CDR3 is 13 residues. Trimming removed 3 bases from V and 2 bases from J; junction bases left unmatched: 2. CDR3: CASSSRGAYEQYF. DNA for the CDR3: TGCGCCAGCAGCTCCCGGGGGGCCTACGAGCAGTACTTC. The complete variable domain, with remaining parts taken from reference TRBV5-1 and TRBJ2-7, reads KAGVTQTPRYLIKTRGQQVTLSCSPISGHRSVSWYQQTPGQGLQFLFEYFSETQRNKGNFPGRFSGRQFSNSRSEMNVSTLELGDSALYLCASSSRGAYEQYFGPGTRLTVT.

This clone was observed once. The chain couples TRBV4-1 to TRBJ2-2; 14 bases fit TRBD2. Germline CDR1 is MGHRA and CDR2 is YSYEKL. The V gene end was trimmed by 2 bases and the J gene end by 5 bases; junction bases not matched to a gene: 4. The CDR3 is 17 residues long. The CDR3 DNA reads TGCGCCAGCAGCCAAAGATGGACTAGCGGGGGGACCGGGGAGCTGTTTTTT. Amino acids: CASSQRWTSGGTGELFF.

The chain is built from TRBV5-6 and TRBJ1-2; 9 bases align to TRBD1. V was clipped by 5 bases and J by 2 bases; unmatched bases: 7. The CDR3 consists of 15 residues. Germline loops: CDR1 SGHDT, CDR2 YYEEEE. The CDR3 here is CASRPTGTGNYGYTF. CDR3 nucleotide sequence: TGTGCCAGCAGACCAACCGGGACAGGGAACTATGGCTACACCTTC.

This clone was counted a few times. The CDR3 DNA follows: TGTGCCAGCAGTACGGAGGACACGAACACTGAAGCTTTCTTT. It encodes CASSTEDTNTEAFF. The chain joins TRBV28 to TRBJ1-1; D is possibly TRBD1 (5 bases). The CDR3 is 14 amino acids. V was clipped by 5 bases and J by 1 base, with 11 bases between them. CDR1 is MDHEN and CDR2 is SYDVKM in the germline V gene.